The table lists the clone carrying this T cell receptor beta chain with many counts. Its antigen is undetermined. Amplified regions were TCR beta CDR3 sequences from RNA transcripts. Initially, a first-round RT-PCR of the TCR CDR3 employed the HTBI primer set. TCRdb independently ran MiXCR on the multiplex PCR reads; one entry per CDR3 protein. The top ten hold 15% to 20% of the sample, which has 400,000 to 500,000 distinct CDR3 sequences, over 13% seen once. CDR3 size: 17 residues. The ends were cut back, 3 bases at V and 2 bases at J, with 14 bases in the middle. The data stem from a study of T cells in Graves' hyperthyroidism and ophthalmopathy. Uncontrolled infection, other autoimmune disease, pregnancy and lactation each barred patients from inclusion. Study-level findings and limits: Ophthalmopathy was identified by the model a median around 6.3 months ahead of onset.

This sequence originates from a woman under 30 with Graves' hyperthyroidism. The sample consisted of blood. The V gene is TRBV12-3 or TRBV12-4, the J gene TRBJ2-6; maybe TRBD2 (6 bases). The CDR3 sequence: CASSFAGRVAGANVLTF. In DNA form, the CDR3 reads TGTGCCAGCAGTTTTGCGGGAAGGGTGGCTGGGGCCAACGTCCTGACTTTC.